These T cell receptor beta chains were read from a single sample in a study of cytomegalovirus exposure and HLA in healthy donors. Clones were read by immunoSEQ multiplex PCR, and TCRdb kept only the in-frame ones, dropping some. This repertoire shows fewer than 200,000 clones, about 80% found once; its top ten account for roughly 1.3%. Source material: PBMCs. Receptors were obtained from a man between 25 and 39 years old in good health and CMV-seronegative. CDR3s include the opening cysteine and the closing phenylalanine or tryptophan. The D gene is left open where the match is weak. Clone size, where shown, is once, few, many, or a class for clones that have expanded.

TRBJ1-5	NA	TRBV2	NA	CASSDGGRNQPQHF	TGTGCCAGCAGTGATGGCGGGCGCAATCAGCCCCAGCATTTT
TRBJ2-5	NA	TRBV7-9	TRBD2	CASSFGLLAGEAETQYF	TGTGCCAGCAGCTTCGGACTACTAGCGGGAGAGGCAGAGACCCAGTACTTC
TRBJ1-5	NA	TRBV6-5	NA	CASSYEYSNQPQHF	TGTGCCAGCAGTTACGAGTATAGCAATCAGCCCCAGCATTTT
TRBJ2-5	NA	TRBV7-9	NA	CASSALRDSKETQYF	TGTGCCAGCAGCGCCCTCCGGGACTCAAAAGAGACCCAGTACTTC
TRBJ2-7	NA	TRBV28	NA	CASSLPVTPYEQYF	TGTGCCAGCAGTTTACCAGTAACCCCCTACGAGCAGTACTTC
TRBJ1-1	NA	TRBV4-1	NA	CASSHAFQRVTNTEAFF	TGCGCCAGCAGCCATGCATTCCAGAGGGTAACGAACACTGAAGCTTTCTTT
TRBJ1-2	NA	TRBV6-5	TRBD1	CASSYGTASSNYGYTF	TGTGCCAGCAGTTACGGGACAGCCAGTTCAAACTATGGCTACACCTTC
TRBJ2-7	once	TRBV5-1	NA	CASSLGQGGDEQYF	TGCGCCAGCAGCTTGGGTCAGGGTGGCGACGAGCAGTACTTC
TRBJ1-1	NA	TRBV5-1	NA	CASSAAGSIMNTEAFF	TGCGCCAGCAGCGCAGCAGGGTCCATTATGAACACTGAAGCTTTCTTT
TRBJ2-1	few	TRBV7-9	NA	CASSFHRASYNEQFF	TGTGCCAGCAGCTTTCACAGGGCGTCCTACAATGAGCAGTTCTTC
TRBJ1-4	NA	TRBV10-3	TRBD1	CAISDGTGVEKLFF	TGTGCCATCAGTGACGGGACAGGGGTTGAAAAACTGTTTTTT
TRBJ2-7	few	TRBV4-1	NA	CASSSRAEAAAYEQYF	TGCGCCAGCAGCTCAAGAGCGGAGGCAGCCGCCTACGAGCAGTACTTC
TRBJ2-5	NA	TRBV4-3	NA	CASSQGGQGWETQYF	TGCGCCAGCAGCCAAGGAGGGCAGGGGTGGGAGACCCAGTACTTC
TRBJ1-2	NA	TRBV6-5	NA	CASRDNTENYGYTF	TGTGCCAGCAGGGATAATACAGAAAACTATGGCTACACCTTC
TRBJ2-5	NA	TRBV28	NA	CASSAGNQETQYF	TGTGCCAGCAGTGCCGGGAACCAAGAGACCCAGTACTTC
TRBJ1-2	NA	TRBV9	NA	CASSVDREGSNYGYTF	TGTGCCAGCAGCGTAGACAGGGAGGGATCGAACTATGGCTACACCTTC
TRBJ2-3	few	TRBV16	TRBD2	CASSQGTSDTDTQYF	TGTGCCAGCAGCCAGGGCACTAGCGACACAGATACGCAGTATTTT
TRBJ2-7	once	TRBV7-9	NA	CASSFSRASYEQYF	TGTGCCAGCAGCTTCAGCAGGGCGTCCTACGAGCAGTACTTC
TRBJ2-7	NA	TRBV6-1	NA	CASSVGQLGPYEQYF	TGTGCCAGCAGTGTGGGACAACTGGGACCCTACGAGCAGTACTTC
TRBJ2-2	few	TRBV5-4	TRBD2	CASSLRLAGGTGELFF	TGTGCCAGCAGCTTGCGACTAGCGGGGGGGACCGGGGAGCTGTTTTTT
TRBJ1-1	NA	TRBV25-1	NA	CASSEPELRAEAFF	TGTGCCAGCAGTGAACCGGAGCTGCGCGCTGAAGCTTTCTTT
TRBJ2-5	NA	TRBV7-2	TRBD2	CASSMLAGGQTQYF	TGTGCCAGCAGCATGCTAGCGGGGGGGCAGACCCAGTACTTC
TRBJ2-6	NA	TRBV27	NA	CASSFRPADQGNVLTF	TGTGCCAGCAGCTTCCGGCCGGCTGATCAGGGCAACGTCCTGACTTTC
TRBJ2-4	NA	TRBV7-9	NA	CASSLQGVNIQYF	TGTGCCAGCAGCTTGCAGGGCGTGAACATTCAGTACTTC
TRBJ2-2	once	TRBV7-3	TRBD2	CASSLEGTSVPGGTGELFF	TGTGCCAGCAGCTTAGAAGGGACTAGCGTACCAGGTGGGACCGGGGAGCTGTTTTTT
TRBJ1-2	few	TRBV15	NA	CATSRDRGAADYGYTF	TGTGCCACCAGCAGAGATCGCGGGGCGGCCGACTATGGCTACACCTTC
TRBJ2-6	NA	TRBV27	NA	CASSLGRDSGANVLTF	TGTGCCAGCAGTTTAGGCAGGGACTCTGGGGCCAACGTCCTGACTTTC
TRBJ2-3	NA	TRBV2	NA	CASLGGDSNLTDTQYF	TGTGCCAGCCTTGGAGGGGACAGCAACCTCACAGATACGCAGTATTTT
TRBJ2-7	NA	TRBV7-9	NA	CASSQASNEQYF	TGTGCCAGCAGCCAGGCGAGCAACGAGCAGTACTTC
TRBJ1-1	NA	TRBV28	TRBD1	CASSPRTGLNTEAFF	TGTGCCAGCAGTCCTCGGACAGGTTTGAACACTGAAGCTTTCTTT
TRBJ1-1	NA	TRBV27	TRBD1	CASSFAGQGVTEAFF	TGTGCCAGCAGTTTCGCTGGACAGGGAGTCACTGAAGCTTTCTTT
TRBJ2-5	NA	TRBV5-1	NA	CASTTQQDRGTQYF	TGCGCCAGCACTACACAACAAGATCGCGGGACCCAGTACTTC
TRBJ1-2	once	TRBV6-6	TRBD1	CASVVTGAAGYGYTF	TGTGCCAGCGTGGTAACAGGGGCCGCTGGGTATGGCTACACCTTC
TRBJ1-5	NA	TRBV19	TRBD1	CASRPRGEYNQPQHF	TGTGCCAGTAGACCCAGGGGGGAATACAATCAGCCCCAGCATTTT
TRBJ2-5	NA	TRBV5-1	NA	CASSLAAGETQYF	TGCGCCAGCAGCTTGGCAGCGGGAGAGACCCAGTACTTC
TRBJ1-4	NA	TRBV13	TRBD1	CASSLKDRGNEKLFF	TGTGCCAGCAGCTTAAAGGACAGGGGGAATGAAAAACTGTTTTTT
TRBJ2-7	NA	TRBV13	NA	CASSLGLGFEQYF	TGTGCCAGCAGCTTAGGGTTGGGCTTCGAGCAGTACTTC
TRBJ1-2	once	TRBV5-1	NA	CASSGGTVNYGYTF	TGCGCCAGCAGCGGAGGGACGGTTAACTATGGCTACACCTTC
TRBJ1-1	once	TRBV19	TRBD1	CASSLHTTGGFEAFF	TGTGCCAGTAGTCTCCACACGACAGGGGGGTTTGAAGCTTTCTTT
TRBJ1-2	NA	TRBV12-5	NA	CASASSDGATPRFGYTF	TGTGCTAGTGCCTCATCAGATGGGGCCACACCTCGATTTGGCTACACCTTC
TRBJ2-2	NA	TRBV7-2	NA	CASNPRGTVPGELFF	TGTGCCAGCAACCCTCGTGGCACAGTACCCGGGGAGCTGTTTTTT
TRBJ2-7	NA	TRBV29-1	TRBD1	CSVRRDRGYEQYF	TGCAGCGTTCGCCGGGACAGGGGTTACGAGCAGTACTTC
TRBJ1-5	NA	TRBV6-4	NA	CASSDGRGQPQHF	TGTGCCAGCAGTGACGGGAGGGGTCAGCCCCAGCATTTT
TRBJ1-4	NA	TRBV7-2	NA	CASSPLAGLQHEKLFF	TGTGCCAGCAGCCCATTGGCCGGGTTGCAACATGAAAAACTGTTTTTT
TRBJ2-1	NA	TRBV6-1	NA	CASSAAAWSVTYNEQFF	TGTGCCAGCAGTGCCGCTGCCTGGAGCGTAACCTACAATGAGCAGTTCTTC
TRBJ2-5	NA	TRBV4-3	NA	CASSQDRDWQETQYF	TGCGCCAGCAGCCAAGACCGGGATTGGCAAGAGACCCAGTACTTC